This T cell receptor (beta chain) was recorded in a study of immune cell composition in non-small cell lung cancer. Overall study findings and caveats: Tumour-associated clones >0.5% occurred in approximately 32% of adenocarcinomas, roughly 75% of squamous. Lung adenocarcinomas had lower top 10 clone scores and clonality than squamous tumours.

Comment on this clone: The antigen is undetermined.

TCRdb keeps only in-frame clones here, not all; method: immunoSEQ multiplex PCR. Among approximately 4,300 clones, roughly 79% were seen once, and the ten largest hold about an eighth. Template was genomic DNA from frozen, unsorted single-cell suspensions. The V segment lost 2 bases and the J segment 1 base; nucleotides outside the gene matches: 4. The CDR3 runs to 15 residues. Germline V CDR1 and CDR2: SNHLY, FYNNEI. The sequenced sample was lung tumor tissue. V is TRBV2 and J is TRBJ1-1, with 7 nucleotides matching TRBD1. This clonotype originated in a human donor with non-small cell lung cancer. CDR3 protein: CASSETQGRNTEAFF. Written as DNA, the CDR3 is TGTGCCAGCAGTGAAACACAGGGGAGGAACACTGAAGCTTTCTTT. The full variable domain, in which reference TRBV2 and TRBJ1-1 provide the parts outside the CDR3, is EPEVTQTPSHQVTQMGQEVILRCVPISNHLYFYWYRQILGQKVEFLVSFYNNEISEKSEIFDDQFSVERPDGSNFTLKIRSTKLEDSAMYFCASSETQGRNTEAFFGQGTRLTVV.